This paragraph covers one T cell receptor beta chain sequence. Reanalyzing the 5' RACE reads, TCRdb keeps one entry per CDR3 protein, without DNA. This sample carries about 380,000 distinct CDR3 sequences, with approximately 2.8% going to the ten biggest clones. This sample stems from a study of monozygotic twins with inflammatory bowel disease. Unsorted whole blood yielded the total RNA, with T cells left unselected. The CDR3 runs to 13 residues. Germline-derived CDR1 and CDR2 are SQVTM and ANQGSEA. The chain recombines TRBV29-1 with TRBJ2-1; TCRdb gives TRBD1 as the D gene, but with no DNA this cannot be confirmed. Sample: blood. This TCR was recovered from a human donor with ulcerative colitis or Crohn's disease, or a healthy co-twin of an affected twin (not recorded which). The CDR3 loop reads CSVLMGVGDEQFF.